One sample yielded the 29 T cell receptor beta chains listed below, sequenced in a study of long-term antiretroviral therapy in people with HIV. Running of the v3.0 immunoSEQ assay took place at survey level. The data were produced by immunoSEQ multiplex PCR, yet TCRdb's version contains in-frame clones alone and is incomplete. This sample has some 18,000 clones; around four fifths occur once, and the top ten carry approximately 15%. Material: unsorted PBMCs, obtained 2.1 years before starting antiretroviral therapy. These receptors came from a man aged 25-40 years with HIV.

The V and J genes are TRBV10-2 and TRBJ2-1; TRBD2 matches at 14 bases. The CDR3 is made up of 22 amino acids. The germline V gene has CDR1 WSHSY and CDR2 SAAADI. Trimming at V came to 8 bases and at J to 0 bases, leaving 21 bases not matched to a gene. The CDR3 nucleotides read TGCGCCAGCTACACCGGGACAGGGGGACTAGCGGGAGTCCCGGGCTCCTACAATGAGCAGTTCTTC. Residues: CASYTGTGGLAGVPGSYNEQFF.

This clone has just a few counts. V gene TRBV6-4 combines with J gene TRBJ2-2; 10 nucleotides agree with TRBD2. Germline V gene data show CDR1 as MRHNA and CDR2 as SNTAGT. The V and J ends lost 2 bases and 3 bases, in that order; junction bases with no gene match: 0. This CDR3 region has 15 residues. Here the CDR3 DNA reads TGTGCCAGCAGTGACGGGACTAGCGACACCGGGGAGCTGTTTTTT. Protein product: CASSDGTSDTGELFF.

This rearrangement joins TRBV7-2 to TRBJ2-5; TRBD2 matches at 9 bases. This CDR3 has 14 residues. Germline CDR1 SGHTA, CDR2 FQGNSA. J lost 4 bases, V lost 5 bases, and 5 bases had no gene match. The CDR3 reads CASSLIAGVETQYF. The CDR3 DNA reads as TGTGCCAGCAGCCTAATAGCGGGAGTAGAGACCCAGTACTTC.

The chain is built from TRBV7-8 and TRBJ1-1; tentative D call: TRBD1 (6 bases). Trimming cost V 1 base and J 1 base, with 13 bases left between them. CDR3 length: 16 amino acids. Germline V lookup: CDR1 SGHVS, CDR2 FQNEAQ. CDR3 in amino acids: CASSLDRTGQNTEAFF. Here the CDR3 DNA reads TGTGCCAGCAGCTTAGATCGGACGGGACAGAACACTGAAGCTTTCTTT.

This rearrangement joins TRBV7-9 to TRBJ2-7; 8 nucleotides match TRBD2. With 5 bases clipped from V and 2 bases from J, the junction kept 14 bases outside the gene matches. CDR3 length: 17 amino acids. Germline lookup yields CDR1 SEHNR and CDR2 FQNEAQ (reference sequence). In DNA, the CDR3 is TGTGCCAGCAGCCTCACGACCAGCGGGAGAAGGACCTACGAGCAGTACTTC. This encodes CASSLTTSGRRTYEQYF.

The chain links TRBV7-8 to TRBJ2-7, with D maybe TRBD2 (5 bases). CDR3 size: 17 residues. Trimming removed 0 bases at V and 6 bases at J, with 21 bases between. Germline V lookup: CDR1 SGHVS, CDR2 FQNEAQ. In DNA form, the CDR3 reads TGTGCCAGCAGCTTAGCCGAAGCGGCCCTACTCATCCGCGAGCAGTACTTC. Protein sequence: CASSLAEAALLIREQYF.

Only one count was recorded for this clone. The V gene is TRBV7-2, the J gene TRBJ2-7; D is ambiguous. V lost 6 bases and J 0 bases, leaving 6 bases between the germline ends. CDR1 and CDR2 (germline): SGHTA, FQGNSA. The CDR3 contains 12 residues. Written as DNA, the CDR3 is TGTGCCAGCAGTTACAACTCCTACGAGCAGTACTTC. Protein sequence: CASSYNSYEQYF. The whole variable domain, filled in from reference TRBV7-2 and TRBJ2-7, reads GAGVSQSPSNKVTEKGKDVELRCDPISGHTALYWYRQSLGQGLEFLIYFQGNSAPDKSGLPSDRFSAERTGGSVSTLTIQRTQQEDSAVYLCASSYNSYEQYFGPGTRLTVT.

The chain couples TRBV5-1 to TRBJ2-6, with D perhaps being TRBD1 or TRBD2 (5 bases each). V was trimmed by 4 bases and J by 2 bases, leaving 16 bases between them. The CDR3 runs to 17 residues. CDR1 SGHRS and CDR2 YFSETQ come from the germline V gene. The DNA for the CDR3 is TGCGCCAGCAGCCCTGGTCGGGACGGAGCTGGGGCCAACGTCCTGACTTTC. It codes for CASSPGRDGAGANVLTF. Variable domain in full (rest from reference TRBV5-1 and TRBJ2-6): KAGVTQTPRYLIKTRGQQVTLSCSPISGHRSVSWYQQTPGQGLQFLFEYFSETQRNKGNFPGRFSGRQFSNSRSEMNVSTLELGDSALYLCASSPGRDGAGANVLTFGAGSRLTVL.

V and J are TRBV18 and TRBJ1-1; D perhaps matches TRBD1 (5 bases). Trimming left V 0 bases short and J 0 bases short, with 8 bases between. CDR1 and CDR2 from the germline V gene are KGHSH and LQKENI. The CDR3 covers 15 residues. The CDR3 loop reads CASSPPGRMNTEAFF. The CDR3 DNA reads as TGTGCCAGCTCACCACCGGGACGGATGAACACTGAAGCTTTCTTT.

This chain connects TRBV4-1 to TRBJ2-7; TRBD2 aligns across 7 bases. Germline loops: CDR1 MGHRA, CDR2 YSYEKL. Trimming at V came to 2 bases and at J to 2 bases, leaving 6 bases not matched to a gene. The CDR3 is made up of 15 amino acids. CDR3: CASSQSGGLTYEQYF. CDR3 sequence (DNA): TGCGCCAGCAGCCAATCGGGAGGCCTAACCTACGAGCAGTACTTC.

This chain links TRBV4-3 with TRBJ2-1; D is perhaps TRBD1 or TRBD2 (5 bases each). The CDR3 is 14 amino acids. Germline assignment: CDR1 LGHNA and CDR2 YSLEER. V lost 8 bases, J lost 5 bases, and 16 bases lay in between. This CDR3 reads CASGTGLLNNEQFF. The CDR3 DNA reads as TGCGCCAGCGGGACCGGACTTCTTAACAATGAGCAGTTCTTC.

The chain combines TRBV7-7 with TRBJ2-7; 9 bases agree with TRBD1. The CDR3 is made up of 15 amino acids. From germline, CDR1 is SSHAT and CDR2 FNYEAQ (reference sequence). Losses at the gene ends were 5 bases for V and 3 bases for J; bases not matched to a gene: 8. This CDR3 is CASSPGQGTVYEQYF. In nucleotides, the CDR3 is TGTGCCAGCAGCCCAGGACAGGGGACAGTCTACGAGCAGTACTTC.

This clone has just a few counts. The chain is built from TRBV5-1 and TRBJ1-3, with D possibly being TRBD1 (5 bases). From germline, CDR1 is SGHRS and CDR2 YFSETQ. Trimming removed 8 bases from V and 0 bases from J, with 12 bases in between. CDR3 length: 14 amino acids. The DNA of the CDR3 is TGCGCCAGGGGGGGGAGAGACTCTGGAAACACCATATATTTT. Amino acid sequence: CARGGRDSGNTIYF.

The chain combines TRBV6-6 with TRBJ2-3; 7 bases line up with TRBD2. Trimming cost V 4 bases and J 4 bases; bases outside gene matches: 5. The CDR3 extends over 14 amino acids. Germline V gene sequence: CDR1 MNHNY, CDR2 SVGAGI (reference sequence). DNA for the CDR3: TGTGCCAGCAGTTCCCTAGCGGCCCCAGATACGCAGTATTTT. Protein sequence: CASSSLAAPDTQYF.

The rearrangement joins TRBV19 to TRBJ1-5; D gene ambiguous. Germline V gives CDR1 LNHDA, CDR2 SQIVND (reference sequence). The CDR3 extends over 14 amino acids. V lost 1 base and J lost 4, with 8 bases in between. The CDR3, as DNA: TGTGCCAGTAGTATAGGGCCCAGTAATCAGCCCCAGCATTTT. Translating gives CASSIGPSNQPQHF.

The chain links TRBV29-1 to TRBJ2-7; D may correspond to TRBD1 or TRBD2 (5 bases each). This CDR3 is built from 11 residues. Trimming cost V 6 bases and J 6 bases, with 12 bases left between them. Looked up from germline, CDR1 is SQVTM and CDR2 is ANQGSEA. Here the CDR3 DNA reads TGCAGCGTGAGGGGACCGGGCGAGCAGTACTTC. This gives the protein CSVRGPGEQYF.

The rearrangement uses TRBV25-1 and TRBJ1-6; 10 positions agree with TRBD1. CDR3 size: 14 residues. Trimming removed 5 bases from V and 10 bases from J; junction bases left unmatched: 5. Germline values: CDR1 MGHDK, CDR2 SYGVNS. CDR3 bases: TGTGCCAGCAGTTGGGACAGGGGACCGTCACCCCTCCACTTT. Protein product: CASSWDRGPSPLHF.

The chain is built from TRBV2 and TRBJ2-7; D perhaps matches TRBD1 (5 bases). The CDR3 covers 13 residues. Trimming cost V 6 bases and J 7 bases, with 16 bases left between them. Germline lookup yields CDR1 SNHLY and CDR2 FYNNEI. CDR3: CASRPSSKGEQYF. In nucleotides, the CDR3 is TGTGCCAGCAGGCCAAGTTCCAAGGGGGAGCAGTACTTC.

A remark on this clone: An end of the junction does not agree with germline; a read error may underlie this. The chain employs TRBV4-1 and TRBJ1-1, with 7 bases that match TRBD1. The CDR3 runs 16 residues. From germline, CDR1 is MGHRA and CDR2 YSYEKL. Here the CDR3 reads CASRQETGLRNTEAFF. CDR3 nucleotide sequence: TGCGCCAGCAGGCAAGAGACAGGGTTGCGGAACACTGAAGCTTTCTTT.

The chain combines TRBV4-3 with TRBJ2-1; possible D gene TRBD2, 5 bases. V lost 4 bases, J lost 1 base, and 20 bases lay in between. The germline V gene has CDR1 LGHNA and CDR2 YSLEER. The CDR3 is 18 amino acids. In DNA, the CDR3 is TGCGCCAGCAGCCGAGGCGGCCCAATAGCGTATTCCTACAATGAGCAGTTCTTC. Its protein is CASSRGGPIAYSYNEQFF.

This clone was counted once. The V and J genes are TRBV7-3 and TRBJ2-7; D could derive from TRBD1 or TRBD2 (5 bases each). The V and J ends lost 1 base and 5 bases respectively, with 9 bases between them. In germline, CDR1 is SGHTA, CDR2 FQGTGA. The CDR3 sequence is 13 residues long. In DNA, the CDR3 is TGTGCCAGCAGCTTAATACGGGACCACGAGCAGTACTTC. Translation gives CASSLIRDHEQYF.

The chain recombines TRBV7-8 with TRBJ1-3; D gene unclear. Germline assignment: CDR1 SGHVS and CDR2 FQNEAQ. V shed 1 base and J shed 1 base, with 5 bases lying between them. The CDR3 totals 14 residues. The DNA of the CDR3 is TGTGCCAGCAGCTTAGGCACTTCTGGAAACACCATATATTTT. Its translation: CASSLGTSGNTIYF. Supplemented by reference TRBV7-8 and TRBJ1-3, the full variable domain reads GAGVSQSPRYKVAKRGQDVALRCDPISGHVSLFWYQQALGQGPEFLTYFQNEAQLDKSGLPSDRFFAERPEGSVSTLKIQRTQQEDSAVYLCASSLGTSGNTIYFGEGSWLTVV.

The chain couples TRBV5-1 to TRBJ2-7; 7 nucleotides align to TRBD2. Germline V gene sequence: CDR1 SGHRS, CDR2 YFSETQ. The junction had 8 bases not matched to a gene; V was cut back by 0 bases and J by 5 bases. This CDR3 region has 15 residues. CDR3 residues: CASSLVLAGEDEQYF. The CDR3 nucleotides read TGCGCCAGCAGCTTGGTGCTTGCGGGAGAGGACGAGCAGTACTTC.

The table lists this clone with a count of one. CDR3 sequence: CASSYATLSSYNEQFF. DNA of the CDR3: TGTGCCAGTAGCTACGCTACCCTGAGCTCCTACAATGAGCAGTTCTTC. V is TRBV19 and J is TRBJ2-1; D uncertain. The CDR3 is 16 residues long. Germline V gene data show CDR1 as LNHDA and CDR2 as SQIVND (reference sequence). With 6 bases removed from V and 0 bases from J, the gap between germline ends came to 15 bases.

The V call is TRBV6-5, the J call TRBJ2-1; no clear D. This CDR3 has 14 amino acids. Germline CDR1 and CDR2: MNHEY and SVGAGI. V lost 6 bases to trimming and J lost 4 bases, with 13 bases between them. As DNA, the CDR3 is TGTGCCAGCAGCTATTCGGTTCGTTACAATGAGCAGTTCTTC. Translated, it gives CASSYSVRYNEQFF.

The chain has TRBV28 and TRBJ2-1; 11 nucleotides match TRBD1. CDR1 is MDHEN and CDR2 is SYDVKM in the germline V gene. This CDR3 region has 16 residues. J lost 6 bases, V lost 3 bases, and 7 bases had no gene match. The CDR3 spells CASSLPTGQGGNEQFF. The CDR3 bases are TGTGCCAGCAGTTTGCCTACGGGACAGGGGGGCAATGAGCAGTTCTTC. The whole variable domain, remainder taken from reference TRBV28 and TRBJ2-1, is DVKVTQSSRYLVKRTGEKVFLECVQDMDHENMFWYRQDPGLGLRLIYFSYDVKMKEKGDIPEGYSVSREKKERFSLILESASTNQTSMYLCASSLPTGQGGNEQFFGPGTRLTVL.

The genes are TRBV7-9 and TRBJ1-6; perhaps TRBD1 as D (5 bases). From germline, CDR1 is SEHNR and CDR2 FQNEAQ (reference sequence). The V and J ends lost 5 bases and 14 bases respectively, with 16 bases between them. This CDR3 is built from 13 residues. CDR3 nucleotide sequence: TGTGCCAGCAGCCAAGGAGGGGATCAAACCCTCCACTTT. It translates to CASSQGGDQTLHF.

The chain joins TRBV7-9 to TRBJ1-1, with unresolved D. V lost 1 base and J 8 bases, leaving 5 bases between the germline ends. Germline assignment: CDR1 SEHNR and CDR2 FQNEAQ (reference sequence). The CDR3 has 11 amino acids. CDR3 sequence (DNA): TGTGCCAGCAGCTTAGTGGACGAAGCTTTCTTT. As protein: CASSLVDEAFF. Full variable domain (rest looked up from reference TRBV7-9 and TRBJ1-1): DTGVSQNPRHKITKRGQNVTFRCDPISEHNRLYWYRQTLGQGPEFLTYFQNEAQLEKSRLLSDRFSAERPKGSFSTLEIQRTEQGDSAMYLCASSLVDEAFFGQGTRLTVV.

This clone has a handful of counts. The V and J genes are TRBV2 and TRBJ2-7; 7 bases agree with TRBD2. The germline V gene has CDR1 SNHLY and CDR2 FYNNEI. CDR3 length equals 12 residues. V dropped 8 bases and J dropped 11; count of bases not matched to a gene: 12. CDR3 nucleotide sequence: TGTGCCAGCCTAGAAACGGCTAGCGGAAAGTACTTC. It translates to CASLETASGKYF.